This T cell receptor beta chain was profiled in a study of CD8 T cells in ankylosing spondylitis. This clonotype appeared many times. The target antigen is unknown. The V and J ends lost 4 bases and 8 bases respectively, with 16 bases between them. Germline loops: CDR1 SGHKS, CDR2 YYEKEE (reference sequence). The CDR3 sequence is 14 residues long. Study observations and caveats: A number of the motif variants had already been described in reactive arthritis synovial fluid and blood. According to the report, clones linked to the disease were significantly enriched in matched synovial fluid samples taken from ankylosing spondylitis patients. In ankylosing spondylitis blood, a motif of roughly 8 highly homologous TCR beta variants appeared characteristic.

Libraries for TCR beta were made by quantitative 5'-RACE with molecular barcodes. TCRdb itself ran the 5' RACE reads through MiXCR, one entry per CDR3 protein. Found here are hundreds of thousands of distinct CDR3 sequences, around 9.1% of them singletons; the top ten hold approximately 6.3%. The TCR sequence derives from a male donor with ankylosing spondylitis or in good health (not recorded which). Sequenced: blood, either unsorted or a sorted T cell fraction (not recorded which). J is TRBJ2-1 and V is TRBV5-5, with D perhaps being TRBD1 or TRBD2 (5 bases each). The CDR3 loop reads CASSPRDASDEQFF. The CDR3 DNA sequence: TGTGCCAGCAGCCCCAGGGACGCCAGCGATGAGCAGTTCTTC.